The 26 T cell receptor beta chains reported below all come from one sample, sequenced in a study of T cells after yellow fever vaccination. Each CDR3 protein is one row after TCRdb ran MiXCR on the 5' RACE reads. The table has around 350,000 distinct CDR3 sequences, about 9.9% seen once. Sequencing used PBMCs, obtained on the day of the first yellow fever vaccination. These receptors were obtained from a man aged 18 to 29 who received the YFV17D yellow fever vaccine.

In its sample, this clonotype was seen a few times. This chain uses TRBV6-5 with TRBJ1-2, with 11 bases aligning to TRBD1. Germline V gene sequence: CDR1 MNHEY, CDR2 SVGAGI. The CDR3 consists of 14 residues. V lost 7 bases to trimming and J lost 4 bases; unmatched junction nucleotides: 5. For the CDR3, the DNA is TGTGCCAGCAAGGACAGGGGGCTCATCTATGGCTACACCTTC. Residues: CASKDRGLIYGYTF.

The sample holds a few counts of this clonotype. In nucleotides, the CDR3 is TGTGCCACCAGCACAGCCGGGACTAAACAAGAGACCCAGTACTTC. It yields the protein CATSTAGTKQETQYF. The chain links TRBV15 to TRBJ2-5; 7 nucleotides align to TRBD2. The germline gives CDR1 LNHNV, CDR2 YYDKDF (reference sequence). The CDR3 totals 15 residues. The V gene end was trimmed by 4 bases and the J gene end by 2 bases; junction bases not matched to a gene: 7.

This clonotype was found a few times. In DNA, the CDR3 is TGTGCCAGCAGCCCCGCACGGGGGGGGCCGGAAAGGAACAATGAGCAGTTCTTC. Its translation: CASSPARGGPERNNEQFF. The chain couples TRBV5-4 to TRBJ2-1, with 8 bases identical to TRBD2. The ends lost 4 bases at V and 5 bases at J; junction bases unmatched: 17. The CDR3 runs 18 residues. Germline V gives CDR1 SGHNT, CDR2 YYREEE (reference sequence).

This clonotype was observed many times. The gene calls are TRBV20-1 and TRBJ2-3, with TRBD1 identical over 7 bases. Trimming cost V 6 bases and J 4 bases; bases outside gene matches: 4. The CDR3 runs to 12 residues. Germline CDR1 is DFQATT and CDR2 is SNEGSKA (reference sequence). DNA for the CDR3: TGCAGTGCACCGACAGGGTCAGATACGCAGTATTTT. Its translation is CSAPTGSDTQYF.

V gene TRBV6-1 combines with J gene TRBJ1-5; 7 bases fit TRBD1. The CDR3 sequence is 14 residues long. CDR1 and CDR2 (germline): MNHNS, SASEGT. With V trimmed by 6 bases and J by 8 bases, 10 bases remained unmatched. This chain's CDR3 is CASSLTGQGKPQHF. The DNA of the CDR3 is TGTGCCAGCAGCCTGACAGGGCAGGGTAAGCCCCAGCATTTT.

This clonotype came up a few times. DNA of the CDR3: TGTGCCAGCAGTTTAGATACGGTGAACACTGAAGCTTTCTTT. Encoded protein: CASSLDTVNTEAFF. The chain combines TRBV12-3 or TRBV12-4 with TRBJ1-1; no clear D. The CDR3 is 14 amino acids. V was cut by 1 base and J by 0 bases, with 6 bases left in between.

This clonotype was recorded a few times. The chain couples TRBV5-4 to TRBJ2-1; D ambiguous. Trimming left V 2 bases short and J 7 bases short, with 16 bases between. The length of the CDR3 is 15 residues. Germline-derived CDR1 and CDR2 are SGHNT and YYREEE (reference sequence). The CDR3 here is CASSFSSGPTNEQFF. DNA of the CDR3: TGTGCCAGCAGCTTCTCATCCGGGCCTACAAATGAGCAGTTCTTC.

The genes are TRBV2 and TRBJ2-2; no firm D call. Germline-derived CDR1 and CDR2 are SNHLY and FYNNEI. This CDR3 region has 15 residues. The V end lost 7 bases, the J end lost 0 bases, and 12 bases lay between the germline ends. The CDR3 bases are TGTGCCAGCACAGATCAGGAGTCGAACACCGGGGAGCTGTTTTTT. This codes for CASTDQESNTGELFF.

This clonotype has just a few counts. The chain uses TRBV5-1 and TRBJ1-6; D is perhaps TRBD1 (5 bases). The V gene's germline CDR1 is SGHRS and CDR2 YFSETQ. CDR3 size: 16 residues. Trimming stripped 0 bases from V and 10 bases from J, with 17 bases between. As DNA, the CDR3 is TGCGCCAGCAGCTTGGCAGGATCAGGGCAGTGGTCACCCCTCCACTTT. This translates into CASSLAGSGQWSPLHF. Looking up the rest from reference TRBV5-1 and TRBJ1-6 gives the full variable domain: KAGVTQTPRYLIKTRGQQVTLSCSPISGHRSVSWYQQTPGQGLQFLFEYFSETQRNKGNFPGRFSGRQFSNSRSEMNVSTLELGDSALYLCASSLAGSGQWSPLHFGNGTRLTVT.

This clonotype was observed a handful of times. V and J are TRBV11-2 and TRBJ2-1; D might be TRBD1 (5 bases). Between the trimmed V and J ends, which lost 4 bases and 4 bases, there was a span of 23 bases. The germline V gene has CDR1 SGHAT and CDR2 FQNNGV. The CDR3 contains 18 residues. This chain's CDR3 is CASSYPLLTASVYNEQFF. CDR3 DNA sequence: TGTGCCAGCAGCTACCCTCTCTTGACAGCAAGCGTATACAATGAGCAGTTCTTC. Full variable domain (rest looked up from reference TRBV11-2 and TRBJ2-1): EAGVAQSPRYKIIEKRQSVAFWCNPISGHATLYWYQQILGQGPKLLIQFQNNGVVDDSQLPKDRFSAERLKGVDSTLKIQPAKLEDSAVYLCASSYPLLTASVYNEQFFGPGTRLTVL.

This clonotype was observed a handful of times. The chain links TRBV4-3 to TRBJ2-1, with TRBD2 matching 8 bases. Germline V CDR1 and CDR2: LGHNA, YSLEER. This CDR3 contains 16 residues. Germline trimming cut 0 bases from V and 8 bases from J; bases unmatched to any gene: 9. CDR3 sequence reads: CASSQDRGGFIYEQFF. The CDR3 nucleotides are TGCGCCAGCAGCCAAGATCGGGGGGGGTTTATCTATGAGCAGTTCTTC.

This clonotype has a handful of counts. CDR3 sequence reads: CASSTVQGAEEQYF. The DNA of the CDR3 is TGTGCCAGCAGCACCGTACAGGGGGCAGAGGAGCAGTACTTC. The chain joins TRBV7-9 to TRBJ2-7, with 9 bases aligning to TRBD1. Germline CDR1 is SEHNR and CDR2 is FQNEAQ (reference sequence). Germline trimming cut 5 bases from V and 7 bases from J; bases unmatched to any gene: 9. This CDR3 spans 14 amino acids.

Only a few counts were recorded for this clonotype. V usage is TRBV20-1 and J usage is TRBJ2-2; D is uncertain. This CDR3 region has 13 residues. Germline V gives CDR1 DFQATT, CDR2 SNEGSKA (reference sequence). Trimming left V 0 bases short and J 3 bases short, with 5 bases between. This CDR3 is CSARDLDTGELFF. CDR3 in DNA: TGCAGTGCTAGAGATCTGGACACCGGGGAGCTGTTTTTT.

This clonotype was observed a handful of times. The chain combines TRBV6-1 with TRBJ1-3; TRBD1 agrees at 8 bases. This CDR3 has 16 residues. The germline gives CDR1 MNHNS, CDR2 SASEGT. J was trimmed by 2 bases and V by 5 bases; bases with no gene match: 8. Here the CDR3 reads CASSPRTGRAGNTIYF. As DNA, the CDR3 is TGTGCCAGCAGTCCGAGGACAGGGCGAGCTGGAAACACCATATATTTT.

V is TRBV12-3 or TRBV12-4 and J is TRBJ1-5; a possible D gene is TRBD1 (6 bases). Trimming left V 3 bases short and J 3 bases short, with 9 bases between. The CDR3 runs 14 residues. The CDR3: CASSFGGFNQPQHF. CDR3 in DNA: TGTGCCAGCAGTTTTGGGGGCTTCAATCAGCCCCAGCATTTT.

V is TRBV28 and J is TRBJ2-5; D remains unclear. The V end lost 7 bases, the J end lost 4 bases, and 7 bases lay between the germline ends. Per germline, CDR1 MDHEN and CDR2 SYDVKM. CDR3 length: 11 residues. The CDR3 loop reads CASTLRETQYF. CDR3 sequence (DNA): TGTGCCAGCACCTTGCGAGAGACCCAGTACTTC.

There are a few counts of this clonotype. The chain joins TRBV7-9 to TRBJ1-2; D is unclear. CDR1 is SEHNR and CDR2 is FQNEAQ in the germline V gene (reference sequence). V was trimmed by 2 bases and J by 8 bases, leaving 9 bases between them. The CDR3 covers 12 residues. The CDR3 is CASSLYLPGYTF. For the CDR3, the DNA is TGTGCCAGCAGCTTATATTTACCCGGCTACACCTTC.

The chain links TRBV5-1 to TRBJ2-2; 8 bases match TRBD2. CDR1 and CDR2 from the germline V gene are SGHRS and YFSETQ. This CDR3 has 14 amino acids. Trimming at V came to 2 bases and at J to 7 bases, leaving 4 bases not matched to a gene. The CDR3 sequence is CASSFGGAFGELFF. The CDR3 region has the DNA TGCGCCAGCAGCTTCGGGGGGGCCTTCGGGGAGCTGTTTTTT.

This clonotype showed up just a few times. The chain is built from TRBV11-2 and TRBJ2-2, with D possibly matching TRBD1 (6 bases). The CDR3 runs to 15 residues. The V gene lost 3 bases and the J gene lost 8 bases, with 16 bases spanning the gap. The germline gives CDR1 SGHAT, CDR2 FQNNGV. CDR3 region: CASSFVAGVAGELFF. In DNA form, the CDR3 reads TGTGCCAGCAGCTTCGTCGCAGGGGTGGCTGGGGAGCTGTTTTTT.

This clonotype was detected only a few times. The V gene is TRBV12-3 or TRBV12-4, the J gene TRBJ2-4, with D possibly TRBD1 on 6 matching bases. The CDR3 totals 14 residues. Trimming cost V 4 bases and J 3 bases, with 10 bases left between them. CDR3 region: CASSWTAFKNIQYF. The CDR3 nucleotides are TGTGCCAGCAGTTGGACAGCTTTCAAAAACATTCAGTACTTC.

This clonotype was seen only a few times. The gene calls are TRBV3-1 and TRBJ1-4; 8 nucleotides align to TRBD1. Germline-derived CDR1 and CDR2 are LGHDT and YNNKEL (reference sequence). The V gene end was trimmed by 2 bases and the J gene end by 5 bases; junction bases not matched to a gene: 7. CDR3 length: 16 amino acids. CDR3 sequence: CASSQYTGGRNEKLFF. The CDR3 DNA sequence: TGTGCCAGCAGCCAATATACAGGGGGAAGAAATGAAAAACTGTTTTTT.

The chain employs TRBV30 and TRBJ2-7; D is ambiguous. Germline CDR1 reads GTSNPN; CDR2 reads SVGIG (reference sequence). V gave up 0 bases and J gave up 4 bases, with 7 bases separating them. The CDR3 totals 12 residues. CDR3 nucleotide sequence: TGTGCCTGGAGTGTAGAGAGATACGAGCAGTACTTC. Translation: CAWSVERYEQYF.

V is TRBV13 and J is TRBJ2-2; possibly TRBD2 for D (6 bases). The CDR3 covers 13 residues. V lost 8 bases and J lost 2, with 9 bases in between. CDR1 is PRHDT and CDR2 is FYEKMQ in the germline V gene (reference sequence). The CDR3 spells CASGTLNTGELFF. The CDR3 DNA sequence: TGTGCCAGCGGGACTCTTAACACCGGGGAGCTGTTTTTT.

This clonotype was seen more than once but under ten times. The V and J genes are TRBV7-8 and TRBJ1-1; TRBD1 agrees at 8 bases. CDR3 length: 16 residues. The V segment lost 2 bases and the J segment 5 bases; nucleotides outside the gene matches: 10. The germline V gene has CDR1 SGHVS and CDR2 FQNEAQ. The chain's CDR3 is CASSLLSDRGRTEAFF. As DNA, the CDR3 is TGTGCCAGCAGCTTACTTAGTGACAGGGGTAGGACTGAAGCTTTCTTT.

The rearrangement joins TRBV7-9 to TRBJ1-2; 7 nucleotides agree with TRBD1. Germline CDR1 is SEHNR and CDR2 is FQNEAQ (reference sequence). This CDR3 is 15 amino acids long. V gave up 4 bases and J gave up 8 bases; unmatched junction bases: 13. The CDR3, as DNA: TGTGCCAGCAGCTCCAGACGGACGACAGGGTACGGCTACACCTTC. Amino acids: CASSSRRTTGYGYTF.

The rearrangement links TRBV4-2 to TRBJ1-1, with D possibly TRBD1 on 6 matching bases. Trimming took 8 bases from V and 5 from J, leaving 12 bases between them. The CDR3 has 12 amino acids. From germline, CDR1 is LGHNA and CDR2 YNFKEQ. In DNA, the CDR3 is TGTGCCAGCCGCACAGGGAGGACTGAAGCTTTCTTT. It encodes CASRTGRTEAFF.